This TCR beta chain was captured in a study of OX40 agonist ivuxolimab in advanced cancers. For the study at large: Two patients with cutaneous melanoma and one with hepatocellular carcinoma, three in total, showed partial responses.

The CDR3 runs 18 residues. With V trimmed by 1 base and J by 0 bases, 5 bases remained unmatched. Germline V CDR1 and CDR2: ENHRY, SYGVKD. Study-wide findings and caveats: Some nonresponders additionally presented with little normalized T-cell clonal expansion.

Blood got drawn at baseline, again on cycle 4 day 1, and then on cycle 7 day 1. Measured with immunoSEQ multiplex PCR; TCRdb has only the in-frame clones, and not every one. The sample holds under 100,000 clones, under 85% seen once. Worth noting for this clone: The antigen is undetermined.

The V gene is TRBV10-3, the J gene TRBJ2-3; 12 positions match TRBD2. The TCR sequence derives from an adult with an advanced solid tumor such as melanoma, head and neck, liver or kidney cancer. Material: CD4+ or CD8+ T cells sorted from blood, obtained in a trial of the OX40 agonist ivuxolimab. CDR3 sequence reads: CAISELVLAGGSTDTQYF. In nucleotides, the CDR3 is TGTGCCATCAGTGAGTTAGTACTAGCGGGAGGAAGCACAGATACGCAGTATTTT.